This is a list of T cell receptor beta chains from one sample in a study of blood T cell repertoires in COVID-19. The protocol was immunoSEQ multiplex PCR, while the TCRdb copy is restricted to in-frame clones and leaves out a portion. This sample has around 320,000 clones, with over 90% found just once. Sequenced input: PBMCs or T cells enriched from blood (not recorded which). The origin of the receptors is a woman younger than 45 who had been exposed to COVID-19. Each CDR3 is given with its conserved first and last residue. Fields, in order: V gene, J gene, D gene, clone size, CDR3 DNA, CDR3 protein. A D gene is named only where the DNA matches it firmly. A row's size may be missing; if present it is once, few, many or a size class.

TRBV19	TRBJ1-2	NA	NA	TGTGCCAGTACCCAAGGGGTACTTTTGGGTTATGGCTACACCTTC	CASTQGVLLGYGYTF
TRBV27	TRBJ2-1	TRBD2	NA	TGTGCCAGCAGTTTAGCTGAGCGGCGGGGGTACAATGAGCAGTTCTTC	CASSLAERRGYNEQFF
TRBV5-1	TRBJ1-2	NA	NA	TGCGCCAGCAGCTTGGCCGGCGACAGGATCTATGGCTACACCTTC	CASSLAGDRIYGYTF
TRBV4-1	TRBJ1-4	TRBD1	NA	TGCGCCAGCAGCCGACAGACAGGGAGGACCGGAAAACTGTTTTTT	CASSRQTGRTGKLFF
TRBV3-1/TRBV3-2	TRBJ1-2	TRBD1	NA	TGTGCCAGCAGCCCTTATTTGGGACAGGGCCAGGGCTACACCTTC	CASSPYLGQGQGYTF
TRBV2	TRBJ1-2	NA	few	TGTGCCAGCAGTCAGGGGATAAACTATGGCTACACCTTC	CASSQGINYGYTF
TRBV4-1	TRBJ1-4	TRBD1	NA	TGCGCCAGCAGCCCCCACAGGGGACGAGATGAAAAACTGTTTTTT	CASSPHRGRDEKLFF
TRBV12-3/TRBV12-4	TRBJ1-2	NA	once	TGTGCCAGCAGGGGGCAGGGGCACTATGGCTACACCTTC	CASRGQGHYGYTF
TRBV7-9	TRBJ2-1	NA	NA	TGTGCCAGCCTGTTGGGGGGGCCGAACAATGAGCAGTTCTTC	CASLLGGPNNEQFF
TRBV3-1/TRBV3-2	TRBJ2-3	NA	NA	TGTGCCAGCAGCCAGTTAGCCCCAGATACGCAGTATTTT	CASSQLAPDTQYF
TRBV5-5	TRBJ2-7	TRBD1	NA	TGTGCCAGCAGCGAGACGGACAGGGAGGTTAGGGAGCAGTACTTC	CASSETDREVREQYF
TRBV6-6	TRBJ1-2	NA	NA	TGTGCCAGCCACGCTTCACAGACCTATGGCTACACCTTC	CASHASQTYGYTF
TRBV16	TRBJ1-1	TRBD1	NA	TGTGCCAGCAGCCCCCTCATCGCCTACAGGGGAAACACTGAAGCTTTCTTT	CASSPLIAYRGNTEAFF
TRBV7-9	TRBJ1-6	NA	NA	TGTGCCAGCAGCTCAGCGAGGGGAGGGTATAATTCACCCCTCCACTTT	CASSSARGGYNSPLHF
TRBV19	TRBJ1-5	NA	NA	TGTGCCAGTACCATAACAGGGCGAGAGGATCAGCCCCAGCATTTT	CASTITGREDQPQHF
TRBV4-1	TRBJ1-2	TRBD1	NA	TGCGCCAGCAGCCCCCGGGACAGCAACTATGGCTACACCTTC	CASSPRDSNYGYTF
TRBV12-3/TRBV12-4	TRBJ1-1	NA	NA	TGTGCCAGCAGTAAACAGGGAAGTGAAGCTTTCTTT	CASSKQGSEAFF
TRBV29-1	TRBJ1-1	TRBD1	NA	TGCAGCGTTCATACAGGGGGGCTGAACACTGAAGCTTTCTTT	CSVHTGGLNTEAFF